These 11 T cell receptor beta chains originate from one sample sequenced in a study of blood T cells in healthy people across ages (dated by TCRdb to about 2015). Library preparation employed 5' RACE. TCRdb lists the instrument as Illumina HiSeq 2500. A second PCR of roughly 6 to 11 cycles was run with a J-beta primer mix and a sample-barcoded 5' primer. TCRdb passed the public sequencing reads through fastp at Q25 and MiXCR, retaining productive beta sequences. Records with the same CDR3 protein are collapsed into one entry carrying the most frequent genes and DNA. This sample holds about 1,500,000 distinct CDR3 sequences; about 40% were observed only once. Less than 8% of the sample lies in the top ten. Sequenced: blood. The receptors here all came from a woman younger than 30 in good health.

The chain links TRBV10-3 to TRBJ2-7; a weak D match, TRBD2 (6 bases). The ends were cut back, 6 bases at V and 2 bases at J, with 11 bases in the middle. Germline V gives CDR1 ENHRY, CDR2 SYGVKD. The CDR3 totals 13 residues. CDR3 residues: CAISGGETYEQYF. The CDR3 bases are TGTGCCATCAGCGGCGGGGAGACCTACGAGCAGTACTTC.

The rearrangement uses TRBV12-3 or TRBV12-4 and TRBJ2-5; TRBD1 matches 7 bases. The CDR3 extends over 14 amino acids. The V segment lost 2 bases and the J segment 6 bases; nucleotides outside the gene matches: 6. For the CDR3, the DNA is TGTGCCAGCAGTTTAAGGGACAGCCTACAGACCCAGTACTTC. Amino acids: CASSLRDSLQTQYF.

This chain uses TRBV29-1 with TRBJ2-1; TRBD2 might be the D (6 bases). Germline V gene data show CDR1 as SQVTM and CDR2 as ANQGSEA. This CDR3 comprises 11 residues. V shed 7 bases and J shed 4 bases, with 8 bases lying between them. CDR3 sequence (DNA): TGCAGCGGTGGGGGGTACAATGAGCAGTTCTTC. It codes for CSGGGYNEQFF.

This clonotype was found many times. The chain is built from TRBV29-1 and TRBJ1-1; no clear D gene. CDR3 length equals 13 residues. The V gene's germline CDR1 is SQVTM and CDR2 ANQGSEA. Trimming took 1 base from V and 0 from J, leaving 6 bases between them. Here the CDR3 DNA reads TGCAGCGTTGAAGGTCGTTTGAACACTGAAGCTTTCTTT. Amino acids: CSVEGRLNTEAFF.

Concerning this clonotype: A much bigger clone sits one base away, suggesting this may be a read error. The rearrangement uses TRBV9 and TRBJ2-5; 7 nucleotides line up with TRBD2. V lost 5 bases, J lost 11 bases, and 18 bases stayed unmatched. The germline V gene encodes CDR1 SGDLS and CDR2 YYNGEE. The CDR3 runs to 15 residues. The CDR3 loop is CASRSGGTTYNEQYF. CDR3 nucleotide sequence: TGTGCCAGCAGGTCTGGGGGGACTACCTACAATGAGCAGTACTTC.

The chain joins TRBV7-9 to TRBJ1-6, with D possibly TRBD1 on 6 matching bases. V was shortened by 8 bases and J by 5 bases, with 10 bases between the two germline ends. The CDR3 contains 13 residues. Germline V gene sequence: CDR1 SEHNR, CDR2 FQNEAQ (reference sequence). In DNA, the CDR3 is TGTGCCAGCGGAGGACAGAATAATTCACCCCTCCACTTT. Translated: CASGGQNNSPLHF.

This clonotype was found once. The chain uses TRBV5-1 and TRBJ2-5; no reliable D call. Looked up from germline, CDR1 is SGHRS and CDR2 is YFSETQ. V was cut by 2 bases and J by 11 bases, with 31 bases left in between. This CDR3 is 18 amino acids long. The DNA of the CDR3 is TGCGCCAGCAGCTTTTATCCCCACAAGGCGGCAGAGCACAATGAGCAGTACTTC. Its protein is CASSFYPHKAAEHNEQYF.

V and J are TRBV10-2 and TRBJ2-4, with D unclear. The J call may be faulty, since TRBJ2-7 better matches the DNA end. This CDR3 spans 15 amino acids. The germline gives CDR1 WSHSY, CDR2 SAAADI. Here the CDR3 DNA reads TGCGCCAGCAGTGAGTCGGGGTGGGATTCCTACGAGCAGTACTTC. It encodes CASSESGWDSYEQYF.

This clonotype was seen a few times. This chain links TRBV7-2 with TRBJ2-7; D is possibly TRBD2 (6 bases). The V end was cut by 5 bases, the J end by 0 bases, with 11 bases between. CDR1 and CDR2 (germline): SGHTA, FQGNSA. This CDR3 has 14 residues. CDR3 loop: CASSPWGGSYEQYF. Written as DNA, the CDR3 is TGTGCCAGCAGCCCCTGGGGAGGCTCCTACGAGCAGTACTTC.

This rearrangement joins TRBV6-2 or TRBV6-3 to TRBJ2-3, with D unresolved. Between the trimmed V and J ends, which lost 4 bases and 4 bases, there was a span of 18 bases. This CDR3 has 16 amino acids. CDR1 and CDR2 (germline): MNHEY, SVGEGT. Written as DNA, the CDR3 is TGTGCCAGCAGTTTCCCCTCAACCCTGCGCGCAGATACGCAGTATTTT. Translating gives CASSFPSTLRADTQYF.

Concerning this clonotype: Mismatch with germline at one junction end may stem from a read error. This CDR3 reads CAGRTGLAGAQYF. The DNA of the CDR3 is TGTGCCGGCAGAACGGGACTAGCGGGAGCTCAGTACTTC. The chain recombines TRBV6-2 or TRBV6-3 with TRBJ2-4; TRBD2 matches at 14 bases. The CDR3 has 13 residues. Germline values: CDR1 MNHEY, CDR2 SVGEGT.